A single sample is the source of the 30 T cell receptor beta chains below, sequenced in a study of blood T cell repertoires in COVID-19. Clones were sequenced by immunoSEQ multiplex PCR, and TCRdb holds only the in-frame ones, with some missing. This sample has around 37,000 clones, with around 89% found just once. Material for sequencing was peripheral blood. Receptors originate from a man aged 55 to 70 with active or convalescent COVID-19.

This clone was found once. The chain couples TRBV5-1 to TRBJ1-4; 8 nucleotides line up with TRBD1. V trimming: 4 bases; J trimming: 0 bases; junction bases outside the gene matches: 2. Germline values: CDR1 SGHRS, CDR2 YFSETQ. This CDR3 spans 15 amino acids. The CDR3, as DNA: TGCGCCAGCAGCCTACAGGGGGCAACTAATGAAAAACTGTTTTTT. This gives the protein CASSLQGATNEKLFF.

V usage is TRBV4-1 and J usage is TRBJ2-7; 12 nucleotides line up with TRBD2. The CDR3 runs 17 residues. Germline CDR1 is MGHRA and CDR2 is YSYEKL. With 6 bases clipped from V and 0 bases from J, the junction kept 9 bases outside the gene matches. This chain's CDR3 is CASSPGLAGPSSYEQYF. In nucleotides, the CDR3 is TGCGCCAGCAGTCCCGGACTAGCGGGACCGAGCTCCTACGAGCAGTACTTC.

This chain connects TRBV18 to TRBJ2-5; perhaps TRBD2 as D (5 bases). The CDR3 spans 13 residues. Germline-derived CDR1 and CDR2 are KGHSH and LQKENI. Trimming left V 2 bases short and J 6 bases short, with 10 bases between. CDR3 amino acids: CASSPASRQTQYF. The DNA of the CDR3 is TGTGCCAGCTCACCAGCTAGCCGGCAGACCCAGTACTTC.

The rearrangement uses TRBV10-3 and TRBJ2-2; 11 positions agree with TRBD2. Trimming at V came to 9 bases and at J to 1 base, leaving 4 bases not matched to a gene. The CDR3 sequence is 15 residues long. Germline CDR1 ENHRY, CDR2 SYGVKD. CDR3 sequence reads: CAIGTSGVNTGELFF. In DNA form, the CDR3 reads TGTGCCATAGGGACTAGCGGAGTGAACACCGGGGAGCTGTTTTTT.

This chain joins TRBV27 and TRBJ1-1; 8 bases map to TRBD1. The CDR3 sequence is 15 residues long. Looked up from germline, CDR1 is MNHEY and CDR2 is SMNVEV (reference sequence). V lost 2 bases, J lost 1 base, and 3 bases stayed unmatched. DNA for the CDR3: TGTGCCAGCAGTTTAAGACAGGGGAGGAACACTGAAGCTTTCTTT. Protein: CASSLRQGRNTEAFF.

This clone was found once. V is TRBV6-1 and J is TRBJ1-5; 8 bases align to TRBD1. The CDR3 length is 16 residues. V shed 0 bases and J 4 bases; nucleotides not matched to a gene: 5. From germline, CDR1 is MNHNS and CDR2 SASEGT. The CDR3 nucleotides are TGTGCCAGCAGTGAAGCTACAGGGGGTGGGAATCAGCCCCAGCATTTT. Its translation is CASSEATGGGNQPQHF.

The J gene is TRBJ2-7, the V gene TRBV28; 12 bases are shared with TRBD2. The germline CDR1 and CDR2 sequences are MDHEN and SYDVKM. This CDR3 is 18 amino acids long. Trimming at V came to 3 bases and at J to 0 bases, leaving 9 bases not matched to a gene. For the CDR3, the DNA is TGTGCCAGCAGTTTTCGCCTGTCGACTAGCGGGAGCTCCTACGAGCAGTACTTC. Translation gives CASSFRLSTSGSSYEQYF.

The CDR3 nucleotides read TGTGCCAGTAAAATCCGCGGGACGTCCAATGAGCAGTTCTTC. This translates into CASKIRGTSNEQFF. This rearrangement joins TRBV19 to TRBJ2-1; maybe TRBD2 (6 bases). The CDR3 length is 14 residues. V lost 7 bases and J lost 6, with 16 bases in between. In germline, CDR1 is LNHDA, CDR2 SQIVND (reference sequence).

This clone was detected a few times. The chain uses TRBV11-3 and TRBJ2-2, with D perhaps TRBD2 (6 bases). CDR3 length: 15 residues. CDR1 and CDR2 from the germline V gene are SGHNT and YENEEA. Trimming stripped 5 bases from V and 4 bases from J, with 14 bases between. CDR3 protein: CASSPSLRGTGELFF. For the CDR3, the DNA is TGTGCCAGCAGCCCGAGCCTGCGGGGCACCGGGGAGCTGTTTTTT.

Here the CDR3 reads CASSSRLSYEQYF. CDR3 nucleotide sequence: TGTGCCAGTAGCAGTCGGCTTTCCTACGAGCAGTACTTC. The chain joins TRBV12-3 or TRBV12-4 to TRBJ2-7; D gene ambiguous. The V gene lost 9 bases and the J gene lost 1 base, with 13 bases spanning the gap. This CDR3 has 13 amino acids.

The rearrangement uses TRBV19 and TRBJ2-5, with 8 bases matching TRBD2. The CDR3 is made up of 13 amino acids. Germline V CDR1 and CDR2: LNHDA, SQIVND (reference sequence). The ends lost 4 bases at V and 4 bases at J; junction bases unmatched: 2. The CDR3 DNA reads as TGTGCCAGTAGTAATAGCGGGACAGAGACCCAGTACTTC. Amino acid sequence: CASSNSGTETQYF.

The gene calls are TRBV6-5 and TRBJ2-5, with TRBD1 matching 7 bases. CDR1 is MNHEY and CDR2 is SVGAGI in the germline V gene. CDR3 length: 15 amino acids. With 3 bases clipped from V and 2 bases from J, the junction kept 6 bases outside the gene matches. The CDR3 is CASSYGQVKQETQYF. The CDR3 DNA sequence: TGTGCCAGCAGTTATGGACAGGTAAAGCAAGAGACCCAGTACTTC.

CDR3 in amino acids: CASSLEGVTETQYF. The CDR3 nucleotides read TGCGCCAGCAGCTTGGAAGGAGTGACGGAGACCCAGTACTTC. The chain employs TRBV5-1 and TRBJ2-5; D gene unclear. Germline V gene sequence: CDR1 SGHRS, CDR2 YFSETQ. CDR3 length: 14 residues. V was shortened by 0 bases and J by 5 bases, with 11 bases between the two germline ends.

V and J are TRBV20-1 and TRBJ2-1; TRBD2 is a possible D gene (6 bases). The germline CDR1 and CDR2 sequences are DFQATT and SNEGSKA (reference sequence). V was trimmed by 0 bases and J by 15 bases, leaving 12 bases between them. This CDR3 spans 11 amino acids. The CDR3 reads CSARDMSGLFF. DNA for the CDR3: TGCAGTGCTAGAGACATGAGCGGGCTGTTCTTC.

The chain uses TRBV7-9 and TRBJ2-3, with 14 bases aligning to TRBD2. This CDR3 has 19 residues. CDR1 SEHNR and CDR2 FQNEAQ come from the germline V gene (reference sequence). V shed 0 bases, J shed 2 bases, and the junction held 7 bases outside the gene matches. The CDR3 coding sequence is TGTGCCAGCAGCTTAGCGCTACTGACTAGCGGGAGGGACACAGATACGCAGTATTTT. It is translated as CASSLALLTSGRDTDTQYF.

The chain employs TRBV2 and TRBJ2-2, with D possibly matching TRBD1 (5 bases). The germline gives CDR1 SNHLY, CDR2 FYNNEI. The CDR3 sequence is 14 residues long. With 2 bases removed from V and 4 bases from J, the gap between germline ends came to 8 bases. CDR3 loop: CASSELRGTGELFF. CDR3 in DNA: TGTGCCAGCAGTGAACTAAGGGGCACCGGGGAGCTGTTTTTT.

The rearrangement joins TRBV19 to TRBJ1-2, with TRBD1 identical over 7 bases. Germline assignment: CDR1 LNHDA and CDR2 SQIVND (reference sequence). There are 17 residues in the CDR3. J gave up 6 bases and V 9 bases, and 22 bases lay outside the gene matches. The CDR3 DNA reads TGTGCCAGCAGCCCTCGCCGGGACAGAGGGCCCAGTCATGGCTACACCTTC. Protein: CASSPRRDRGPSHGYTF.

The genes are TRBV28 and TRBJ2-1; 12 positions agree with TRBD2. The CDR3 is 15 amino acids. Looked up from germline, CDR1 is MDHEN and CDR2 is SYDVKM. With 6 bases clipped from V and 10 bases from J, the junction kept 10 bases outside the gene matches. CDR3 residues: CASRVGLAGSREQFF. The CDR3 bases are TGTGCCAGCAGAGTAGGACTAGCGGGATCGCGGGAGCAGTTCTTC.

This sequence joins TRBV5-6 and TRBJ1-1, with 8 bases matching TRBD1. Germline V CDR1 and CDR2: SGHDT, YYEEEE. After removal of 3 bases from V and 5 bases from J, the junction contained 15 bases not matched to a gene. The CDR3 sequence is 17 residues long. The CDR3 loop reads CASSSWDRRGLGTEAFF. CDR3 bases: TGTGCCAGCAGCTCGTGGGACAGGAGAGGGTTGGGGACTGAAGCTTTCTTT.

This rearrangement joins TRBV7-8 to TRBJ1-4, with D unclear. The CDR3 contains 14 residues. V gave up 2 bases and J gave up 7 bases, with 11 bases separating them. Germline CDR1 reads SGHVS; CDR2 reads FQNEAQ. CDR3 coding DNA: TGTGCCAGCAGCTTAAATGCCGGGGTTGAAAAACTGTTTTTT. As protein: CASSLNAGVEKLFF.

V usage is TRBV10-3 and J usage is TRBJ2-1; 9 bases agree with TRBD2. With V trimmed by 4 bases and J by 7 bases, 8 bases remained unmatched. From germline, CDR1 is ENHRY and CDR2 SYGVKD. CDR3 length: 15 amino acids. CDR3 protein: CAISGGGRAFNEQFF. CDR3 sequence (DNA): TGTGCCATCAGTGGTGGCGGGAGGGCCTTTAATGAGCAGTTCTTC.

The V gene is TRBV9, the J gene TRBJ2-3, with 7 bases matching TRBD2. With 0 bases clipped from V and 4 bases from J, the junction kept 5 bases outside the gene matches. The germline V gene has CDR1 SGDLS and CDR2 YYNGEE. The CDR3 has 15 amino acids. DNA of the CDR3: TGTGCCAGCAGCGTAGTAGCAAGCGGGGCAGATACGCAGTATTTT. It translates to CASSVVASGADTQYF.

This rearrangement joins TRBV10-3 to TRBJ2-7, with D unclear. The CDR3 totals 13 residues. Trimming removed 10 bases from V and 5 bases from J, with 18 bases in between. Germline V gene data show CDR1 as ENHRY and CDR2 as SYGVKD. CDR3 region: CATTTPGRDEQYF. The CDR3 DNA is TGTGCCACCACTACTCCCGGCCGGGACGAGCAGTACTTC.

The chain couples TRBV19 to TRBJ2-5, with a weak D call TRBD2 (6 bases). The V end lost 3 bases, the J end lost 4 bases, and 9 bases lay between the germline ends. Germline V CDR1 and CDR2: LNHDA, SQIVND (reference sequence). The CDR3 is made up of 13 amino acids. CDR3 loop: CASSIMGGETQYF. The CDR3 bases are TGTGCCAGTAGTATCATGGGGGGAGAGACCCAGTACTTC.

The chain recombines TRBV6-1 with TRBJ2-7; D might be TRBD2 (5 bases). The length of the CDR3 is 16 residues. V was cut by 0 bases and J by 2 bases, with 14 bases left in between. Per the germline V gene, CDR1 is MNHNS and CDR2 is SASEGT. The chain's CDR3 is CASSEALGEIPYEQYF. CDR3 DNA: TGTGCCAGCAGTGAAGCGCTCGGGGAAATCCCCTACGAGCAGTACTTC.

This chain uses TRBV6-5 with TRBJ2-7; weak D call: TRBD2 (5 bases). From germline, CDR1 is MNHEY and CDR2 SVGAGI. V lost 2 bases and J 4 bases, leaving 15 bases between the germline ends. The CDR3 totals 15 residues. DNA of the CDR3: TGTGCCAGCAGTTACCAAATTGGGAGTCTTTACGAGCAGTACTTC. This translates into CASSYQIGSLYEQYF.

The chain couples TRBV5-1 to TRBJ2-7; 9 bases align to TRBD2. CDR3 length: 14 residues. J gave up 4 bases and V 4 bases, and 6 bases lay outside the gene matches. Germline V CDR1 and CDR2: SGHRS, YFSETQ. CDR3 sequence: CASSPLAGNYEQYF. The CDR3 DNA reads TGCGCCAGCAGCCCGCTAGCGGGGAATTACGAGCAGTACTTC.

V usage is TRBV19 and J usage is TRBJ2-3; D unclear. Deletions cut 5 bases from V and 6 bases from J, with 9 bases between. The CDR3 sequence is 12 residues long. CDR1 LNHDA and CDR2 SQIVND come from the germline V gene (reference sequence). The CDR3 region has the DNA TGTGCCAGTAGTTCCCTCGGGGATACGCAGTATTTT. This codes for CASSSLGDTQYF.

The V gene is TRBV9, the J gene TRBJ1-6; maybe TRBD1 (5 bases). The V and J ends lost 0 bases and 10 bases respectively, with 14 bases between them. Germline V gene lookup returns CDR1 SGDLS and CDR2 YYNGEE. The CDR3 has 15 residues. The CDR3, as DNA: TGTGCCAGCAGCGTAGGGAGCAGGGTGGGATCACCCCTCCACTTT. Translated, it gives CASSVGSRVGSPLHF.

This CDR3 is CASANTGLNGYTF. The CDR3 DNA reads as TGTGCCAGTGCTAATACAGGGTTAAATGGCTACACCTTC. The genes are TRBV19 and TRBJ1-2; weak D call: TRBD1 (6 bases). Per the germline V gene, CDR1 is LNHDA and CDR2 is SQIVND (reference sequence). The CDR3 sequence is 13 residues long. Trimming removed 8 bases from V and 6 bases from J, with 16 bases in between. The full variable domain, rest sourced from reference TRBV19 and TRBJ1-2, is DGGITQSPKYLFRKEGQNVTLSCEQNLNHDAMYWYRQDPGQGLRLIYYSQIVNDFQKGDIAEGYSVSREKKESFPLTVTSAQKNPTAFYLCASANTGLNGYTFGSGTRLTVV.